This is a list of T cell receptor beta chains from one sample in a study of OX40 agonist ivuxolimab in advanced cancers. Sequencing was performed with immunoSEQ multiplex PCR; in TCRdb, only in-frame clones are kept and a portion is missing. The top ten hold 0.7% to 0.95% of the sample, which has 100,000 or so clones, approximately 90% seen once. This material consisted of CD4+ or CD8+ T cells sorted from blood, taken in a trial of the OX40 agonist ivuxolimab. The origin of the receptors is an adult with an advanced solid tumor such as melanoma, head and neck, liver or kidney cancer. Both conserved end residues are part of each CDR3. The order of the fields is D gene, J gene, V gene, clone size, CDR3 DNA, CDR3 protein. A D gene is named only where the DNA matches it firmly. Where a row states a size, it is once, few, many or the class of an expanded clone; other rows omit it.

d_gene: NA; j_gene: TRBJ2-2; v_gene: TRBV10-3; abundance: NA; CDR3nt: TGTGCCATCAGTGAGTCGACACTAGCCAGCGGGGAGCTGTTTTTT; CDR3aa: CAISESTLASGELFF
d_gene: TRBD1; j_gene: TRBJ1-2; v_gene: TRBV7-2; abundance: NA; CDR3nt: TGTGCCAGCAGCTTAAGTGGAGGACAGGGCTATGGCTACACCTTC; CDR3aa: CASSLSGGQGYGYTF
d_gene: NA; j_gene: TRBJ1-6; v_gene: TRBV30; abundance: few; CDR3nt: TGTGCCTGGACCCCCGGACAGTATTCACCCCTCCACTTT; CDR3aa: CAWTPGQYSPLHF
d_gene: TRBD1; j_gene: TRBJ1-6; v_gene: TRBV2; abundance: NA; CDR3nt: TGTGCCAGCAGTGCACCCAAGGGACAGTTCAATTCACCCCTCCACTTT; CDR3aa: CASSAPKGQFNSPLHF
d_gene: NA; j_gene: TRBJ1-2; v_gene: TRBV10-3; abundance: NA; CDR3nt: TGTGCCATCAGTGGGTCCGGACTAATTGGTGGCTATGGCTACACCTTC; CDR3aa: CAISGSGLIGGYGYTF
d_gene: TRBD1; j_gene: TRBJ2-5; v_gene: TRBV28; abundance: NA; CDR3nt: TGTGCCAGCAGCCCGGGACAGGGCAAGGAGACCCAGTACTTC; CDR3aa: CASSPGQGKETQYF
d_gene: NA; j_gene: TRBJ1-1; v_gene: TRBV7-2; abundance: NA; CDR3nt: TGTGCCAGCAGCTTCTCCTTGTCGTTGAACACTGAAGCTTTCTTT; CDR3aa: CASSFSLSLNTEAFF
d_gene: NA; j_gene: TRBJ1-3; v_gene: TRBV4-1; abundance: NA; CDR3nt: TGCGCCAGCAGCCGGGACTCTGGAAACACCATATATTTT; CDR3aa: CASSRDSGNTIYF
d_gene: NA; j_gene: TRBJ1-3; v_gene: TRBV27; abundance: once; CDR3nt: TGTGCCAGCAGTCCGAACAGGAACTACTTATTCTCTGGAAACACCATATATTTT; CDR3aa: CASSPNRNYLFSGNTIYF
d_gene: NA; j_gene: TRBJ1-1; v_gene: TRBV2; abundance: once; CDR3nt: TGTGCCAGCAGGTTTATGAACACTGAAGCTTTCTTT; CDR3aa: CASRFMNTEAFF
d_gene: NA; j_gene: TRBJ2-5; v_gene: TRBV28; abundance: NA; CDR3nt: TGTGCCAGCAGTTTGGGCGGATGGGAGACCCAGTACTTC; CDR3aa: CASSLGGWETQYF
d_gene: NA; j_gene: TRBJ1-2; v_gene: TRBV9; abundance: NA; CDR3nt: TGTGCCAGCAGCGTATCTTCAGACTATGGCTACACCTTC; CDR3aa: CASSVSSDYGYTF
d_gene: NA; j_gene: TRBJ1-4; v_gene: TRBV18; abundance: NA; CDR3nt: TGTGCCAGCTCACCTCGTGAGGGAACGACTAATGAAAAACTGTTTTTT; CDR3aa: CASSPREGTTNEKLFF
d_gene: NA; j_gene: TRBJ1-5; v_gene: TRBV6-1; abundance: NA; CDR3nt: TGTGCCAGCAGTTTTGACGGTAATCAGCCCCAGCATTTT; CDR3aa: CASSFDGNQPQHF
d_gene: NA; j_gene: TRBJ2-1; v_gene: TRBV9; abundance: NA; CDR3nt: TGTGCCAGCTTTCTCATCAATGAGCAGTTCTTC; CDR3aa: CASFLINEQFF
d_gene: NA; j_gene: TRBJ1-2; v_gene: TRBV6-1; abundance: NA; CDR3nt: TGTGCCAGCAGTGGGTACCGAGATTTGTATGGCTACACCTTC; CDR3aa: CASSGYRDLYGYTF
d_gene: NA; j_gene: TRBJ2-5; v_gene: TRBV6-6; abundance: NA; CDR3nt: TGTGCCAGCAGTTACGTCCCGGGAGAGACCCAGTACTTC; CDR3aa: CASSYVPGETQYF
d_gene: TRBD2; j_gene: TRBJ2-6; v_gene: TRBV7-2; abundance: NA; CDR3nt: TGTGCCAGCAGCCTTGGCGGGAGTTCTCGCTCTGGGGCCAACGTCCTGACTTTC; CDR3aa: CASSLGGSSRSGANVLTF
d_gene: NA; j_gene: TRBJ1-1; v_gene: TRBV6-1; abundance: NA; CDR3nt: TGTGCCAGCAGTTCGGGGATCGAAGCTTTCTTT; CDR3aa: CASSSGIEAFF
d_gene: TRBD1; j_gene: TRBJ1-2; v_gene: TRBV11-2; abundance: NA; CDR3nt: TGTGCCAGCAGCTTAAGGACAGGGGTTCGTGGCTACACCTTC; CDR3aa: CASSLRTGVRGYTF
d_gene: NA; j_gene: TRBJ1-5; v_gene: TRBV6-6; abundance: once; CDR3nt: TGTGCCAGCACCCTCAGGACAGTGAATAGCAATCAGCCCCAGCATTTT; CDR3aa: CASTLRTVNSNQPQHF
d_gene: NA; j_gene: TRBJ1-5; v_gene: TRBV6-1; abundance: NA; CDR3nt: TGTGCCAGCAGTGATAAGTCGGGAGGCAATCAGCCCCAGCATTTT; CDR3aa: CASSDKSGGNQPQHF
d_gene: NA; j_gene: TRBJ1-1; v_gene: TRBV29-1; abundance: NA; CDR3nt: TGCAGCTGCGGACAGACTGAAGCTTTCTTT; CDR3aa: CSCGQTEAFF
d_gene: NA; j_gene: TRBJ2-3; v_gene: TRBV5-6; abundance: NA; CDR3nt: TGTGCCAGCAGCTATCAAGTCTATACGCAGTATTTT; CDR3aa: CASSYQVYTQYF
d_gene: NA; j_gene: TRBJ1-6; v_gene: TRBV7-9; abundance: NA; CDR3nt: TGTGCCAGCAGCTTAGTAAACAGGGCTAATTCACCCCTCCACTTT; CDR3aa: CASSLVNRANSPLHF
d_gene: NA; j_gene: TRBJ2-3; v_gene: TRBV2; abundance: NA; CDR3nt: TGTGCCAGCAGTCCCTTGCGAGATACGCAGTATTTT; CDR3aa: CASSPLRDTQYF